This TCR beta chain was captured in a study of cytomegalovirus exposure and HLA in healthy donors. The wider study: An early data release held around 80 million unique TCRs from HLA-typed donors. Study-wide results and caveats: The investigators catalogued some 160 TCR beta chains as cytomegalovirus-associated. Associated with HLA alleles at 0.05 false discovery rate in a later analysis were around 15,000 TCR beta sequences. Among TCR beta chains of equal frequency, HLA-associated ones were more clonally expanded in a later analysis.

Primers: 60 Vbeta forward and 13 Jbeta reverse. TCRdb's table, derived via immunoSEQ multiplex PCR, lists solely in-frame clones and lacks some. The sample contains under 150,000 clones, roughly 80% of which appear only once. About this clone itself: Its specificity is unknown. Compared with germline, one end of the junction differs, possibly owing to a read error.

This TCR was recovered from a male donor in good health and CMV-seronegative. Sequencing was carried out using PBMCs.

In DNA form, the CDR3 reads TGTGCCAGCAGCGTCCTCCGGGGGGACAGGATCTTC. Translating gives CASSVLRGDRIF. V and J are TRBV9 and TRBJ2-1, with TRBD1 as a possible D gene (8 bases). Per germline, CDR1 SGDLS and CDR2 YYNGEE. The CDR3 is made up of 12 amino acids.